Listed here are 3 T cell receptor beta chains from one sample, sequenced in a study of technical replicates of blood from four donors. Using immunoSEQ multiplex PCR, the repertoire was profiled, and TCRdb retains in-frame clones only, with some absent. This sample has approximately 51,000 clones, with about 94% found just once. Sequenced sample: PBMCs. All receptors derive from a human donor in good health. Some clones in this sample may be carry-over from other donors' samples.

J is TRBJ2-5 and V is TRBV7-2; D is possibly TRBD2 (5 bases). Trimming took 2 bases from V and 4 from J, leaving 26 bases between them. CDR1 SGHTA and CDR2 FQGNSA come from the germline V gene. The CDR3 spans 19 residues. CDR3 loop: CASSLFPSLVGDWGETQYF. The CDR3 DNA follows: TGTGCCAGCAGCTTATTCCCTTCTCTAGTGGGAGACTGGGGAGAGACCCAGTACTTC.

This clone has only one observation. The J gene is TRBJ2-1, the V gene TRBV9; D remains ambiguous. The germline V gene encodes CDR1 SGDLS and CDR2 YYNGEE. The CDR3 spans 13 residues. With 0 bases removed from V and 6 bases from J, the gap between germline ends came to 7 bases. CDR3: CASSVDQLNEQFF. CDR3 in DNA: TGTGCCAGCAGCGTAGACCAACTCAATGAGCAGTTCTTC. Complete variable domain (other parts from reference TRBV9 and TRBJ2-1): DSGVTQTPKHLITATGQRVTLRCSPRSGDLSVYWYQQSLDQGLQFLIQYYNGEERAKGNILERFSAQQFPDLHSELNLSSLELGDSALYFCASSVDQLNEQFFGPGTRLTVL.

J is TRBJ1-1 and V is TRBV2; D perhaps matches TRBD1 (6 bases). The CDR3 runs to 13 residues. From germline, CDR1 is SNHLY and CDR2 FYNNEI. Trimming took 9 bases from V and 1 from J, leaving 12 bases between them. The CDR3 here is CARTGLGNTEAFF. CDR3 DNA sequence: TGTGCCAGAACAGGGTTGGGGAACACTGAAGCTTTCTTT.